This passage covers 17 T cell receptor beta chains from one sample sequenced in a study of T cell responses to AZD1222 COVID-19 vaccine. Sequencing used immunoSEQ multiplex PCR; TCRdb keeps in-frame clones, though not all of them. The sample lists 150,000 to 200,000 clones, approximately 93% seen once, with roughly 1.2% in the top ten. The sequencing here drew on peripheral blood, taken 28 days after the second AZD1222 dose. The receptors stem from an adult who received the AZD1222 COVID-19 vaccine.

The table lists this clone with a few counts. V and J are TRBV9 and TRBJ1-3; 11 bases agree with TRBD1. Germline CDR1 SGDLS, CDR2 YYNGEE. This CDR3 contains 15 residues. The V and J ends lost 6 bases and 4 bases, in that order; junction bases with no gene match: 6. For the CDR3, the DNA is TGTGCCAGCAAGGGACAGGGGGTGGACGGAAACACCATATATTTT. Translation: CASKGQGVDGNTIYF.

This rearrangement joins TRBV7-9 to TRBJ1-3, with D unresolved. CDR1 is SEHNR, CDR2 FQNEAQ, per germline (reference sequence). The CDR3 is 13 amino acids. V was pared by 7 bases and J by 3 bases, with 10 bases between. This chain's CDR3 is CASKKTLGNTIYF. The CDR3 nucleotides are TGTGCCAGCAAAAAGACACTTGGAAACACCATATATTTT.

This chain links TRBV5-1 with TRBJ1-1; tentatively, D is TRBD1 (5 bases). The V gene's germline CDR1 is SGHRS and CDR2 YFSETQ. CDR3 length: 15 residues. V lost 0 bases and J 4 bases, leaving 13 bases between the germline ends. CDR3 amino acids: CASSLEMGEGTEAFF. The CDR3 DNA is TGCGCCAGCAGCTTGGAGATGGGGGAAGGCACTGAAGCTTTCTTT.

V and J are TRBV9 and TRBJ2-3; TRBD2 matches at 7 bases. The CDR3 runs 14 residues. The V segment lost 0 bases and the J segment 6 bases; nucleotides outside the gene matches: 4. The germline V gene encodes CDR1 SGDLS and CDR2 YYNGEE. In DNA form, the CDR3 reads TGTGCCAGCAGCGTAGATCTAGCGGCCGATACGCAGTATTTT. This encodes CASSVDLAADTQYF.

The chain recombines TRBV4-3 with TRBJ1-6, with 8 positions matching TRBD1. Germline V CDR1 and CDR2: LGHNA, YSLEER. The V and J ends lost 1 base and 9 bases, in that order; junction bases with no gene match: 5. The CDR3 has 15 residues. The CDR3: CASSQATGEGSPLHF. The CDR3 DNA follows: TGCGCCAGCAGCCAAGCGACAGGGGAAGGTTCACCCCTCCACTTT.

The chain couples TRBV24-1 to TRBJ2-7; 8 bases map to TRBD2. V shed 4 bases, J shed 1 base, and the junction held 5 bases outside the gene matches. Germline V gene sequence: CDR1 KGHDR, CDR2 SFDVKD. The CDR3 consists of 15 residues. CDR3 coding DNA: TGTGCCACCAGTGACACCGGGACTAGATCCTACGAGCAGTACTTC. The encoded protein is CATSDTGTRSYEQYF.

The chain recombines TRBV18 with TRBJ1-2, with 8 nucleotides matching TRBD1. Germline lookup yields CDR1 KGHSH and CDR2 LQKENI. The junction had 13 bases not matched to a gene; V was cut back by 4 bases and J by 6 bases. CDR3 length: 16 amino acids. This CDR3 is CASSLNFQDRADGYTF. DNA of the CDR3: TGTGCCAGCTCACTAAATTTTCAGGACAGGGCCGATGGCTACACCTTC.

The rearrangement uses TRBV3-1 (or the pseudogene TRBV3-2) and TRBJ2-3; D call uncertain. The germline CDR1 and CDR2 sequences are LGHDT and YNNKEL (reference sequence). The CDR3 has 13 amino acids. V was trimmed by 0 bases and J by 7 bases, leaving 8 bases between them. CDR3 protein: CASSQDLKNTQYF. DNA of the CDR3: TGTGCCAGCAGCCAAGATTTGAAAAATACGCAGTATTTT.

The V and J genes are TRBV28 and TRBJ2-3; no clear D gene. V lost 4 bases, J lost 0 bases, and 14 bases lay in between. The CDR3 spans 16 residues. Germline V CDR1 and CDR2: MDHEN, SYDVKM. Here the CDR3 DNA reads TGTGCCAGCAGTTCCCCGTTGGAAAGGAGCACAGATACGCAGTATTTT. Its translation is CASSSPLERSTDTQYF.

This chain connects TRBV18 to TRBJ1-2; 8 positions agree with TRBD1. The CDR3 is 15 amino acids. Germline CDR1 and CDR2: KGHSH and LQKENI. J was trimmed by 4 bases and V by 0 bases; bases with no gene match: 4. CDR3 nucleotide sequence: TGTGCCAGCTCACCACCGACAGGGGAATCCTATGGCTACACCTTC. Protein sequence: CASSPPTGESYGYTF.

This clone showed up just once. The genes are TRBV2 and TRBJ2-7, with D unclear. V was clipped by 0 bases and J by 6 bases, with 6 bases between them. The V gene's germline CDR1 is SNHLY and CDR2 FYNNEI. The CDR3 has 12 amino acids. Here the CDR3 DNA reads TGTGCCAGCAGTGAAGCGCTAGGCGAGCAGTACTTC. Protein: CASSEALGEQYF.

With regard to this clone: One end of the junction varies from germline; a read error may be responsible. Other DNA sequences of this sample code for an identical CDR3. This chain links TRBV6-6 with TRBJ2-7; 7 nucleotides line up with TRBD1. From germline, CDR1 is MNHNY and CDR2 SVGAGI (reference sequence). The CDR3 consists of 15 residues. In DNA, the CDR3 is TGTGCCAGCAGCCGAAACTGGGACAGCTCCTACGAGCAGTATTTC. Residues: CASSRNWDSSYEQYF.

The genes are TRBV24-1 and TRBJ2-5; TRBD1 aligns across 10 bases. In germline, CDR1 is KGHDR, CDR2 SFDVKD. Trimming at V came to 9 bases and at J to 4 bases, leaving 1 base not matched to a gene. This CDR3 has 12 residues. The CDR3 here is CATGDRGETQYF. Here the CDR3 DNA reads TGTGCCACCGGGGACAGGGGAGAGACCCAGTACTTC.

This clone was seen only a few times. The chain's CDR3 is CASSYARVTTEAFF. The DNA for the CDR3 is TGTGCCAGCAGTTACGCCCGGGTTACCACTGAAGCTTTCTTT. The genes are TRBV6-5 and TRBJ1-1; no firm D call. The ends were cut back, 2 bases at V and 4 bases at J, with 11 bases in the middle. CDR3 size: 14 residues. Germline assignment: CDR1 MNHEY and CDR2 SVGAGI.

The chain carries TRBV24-1 and TRBJ2-1, with D possibly TRBD2 on 6 matching bases. V shed 3 bases and J shed 7 bases, with 15 bases lying between them. This CDR3 has 15 residues. Germline loops: CDR1 KGHDR, CDR2 SFDVKD. This chain's CDR3 is CATSDPGPGGNEQFF. CDR3 DNA sequence: TGTGCCACCAGTGATCCCGGGCCCGGGGGAAATGAGCAGTTCTTC.

The chain joins TRBV4-3 to TRBJ1-2, with D possibly being TRBD1 (6 bases). The CDR3 sequence is 14 residues long. With 5 bases removed from V and 8 bases from J, the gap between germline ends came to 18 bases. CDR1 and CDR2 from the germline V gene are LGHNA and YSLEER. CDR3 coding DNA: TGCGCCAGCAGCGTAAGTCGGGGGGCAGGCGGCTACACCTTC. It yields the protein CASSVSRGAGGYTF.

This chain joins TRBV7-8 and TRBJ1-2; 7 nucleotides align to TRBD1. J gave up 7 bases and V 6 bases, and 11 bases lay outside the gene matches. The germline gives CDR1 SGHVS, CDR2 FQNEAQ. This CDR3 is built from 14 residues. The CDR3 loop reads CASRRRGRTSGYTF. The CDR3 coding sequence is TGTGCCAGCAGGAGGAGGGGGCGGACTTCTGGCTACACCTTC.